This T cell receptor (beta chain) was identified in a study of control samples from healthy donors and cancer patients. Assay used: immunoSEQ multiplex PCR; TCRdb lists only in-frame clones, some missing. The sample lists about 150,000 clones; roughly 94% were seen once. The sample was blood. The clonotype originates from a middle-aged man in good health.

As DNA, the CDR3 is TGTGCCAGCAGCTTAGGCACAGGCGGGCAGGCAGGGACTGGAAACACCATATATTTT. Amino acids: CASSLGTGGQAGTGNTIYF. The rearrangement joins TRBV7-9 to TRBJ1-3; tentative D call: TRBD1 (5 bases). V shed 1 base and J shed 2 bases, with 21 bases lying between them. This CDR3 comprises 19 residues. Germline V gene data show CDR1 as SEHNR and CDR2 as FQNEAQ (reference sequence).